The rows below give T cell receptor beta chains drawn from one sample of a study of blood T cells in healthy people across ages. TCRdb re-called the 5' RACE reads with MiXCR, one entry per CDR3 protein. Of hundreds of thousands of distinct CDR3 sequences listed, under 65% are singletons. Sequencing was done on a sample of blood. The receptor set was obtained from a man aged 60 to 75 in good health. Both conserved end residues are part of each CDR3. The D gene is left open where the match is weak. Size is omitted from some rows. Given values are once, few, many or a class for expanded clones.

v_call: TRBV11-2
j_call: TRBJ1-1
clone_size: .
d_call: .
cdr3_aa: CASSLEPVSAEAFF
cdr3_nt: TGTGCCAGCAGCTTAGAGCCCGTGAGCGCGGAAGCTTTCTTT

v_call: TRBV14
j_call: TRBJ2-7
clone_size: .
d_call: .
cdr3_aa: CASSPRRTGTTTYEQYF
cdr3_nt: TGTGCCAGCAGCCCTCGCCGTACAGGGACCACCACCTACGAGCAGTACTTC

v_call: TRBV20-1
j_call: TRBJ1-2
clone_size: .
d_call: .
cdr3_aa: CSARGESRYGYTF
cdr3_nt: TGCAGTGCTAGAGGGGAGTCGCGCTATGGCTACACCTTC

v_call: TRBV20-1
j_call: TRBJ2-5
clone_size: few
d_call: .
cdr3_aa: CSAVLGAAMYGETQYF
cdr3_nt: TGCAGTGCCGTCCTGGGGGCCGCCATGTATGGGGAGACCCAGTACTTC

v_call: TRBV4-1
j_call: TRBJ2-3
clone_size: .
d_call: .
cdr3_aa: CASSLQGGDTQYF
cdr3_nt: TGCGCCAGCAGTCTCCAGGGGGGAGATACGCAGTATTTT

v_call: TRBV3-1
j_call: TRBJ2-3
clone_size: once
d_call: .
cdr3_aa: CASSRLRRASSTDTQYF
cdr3_nt: TGTGCCAGCAGTCGACTTCGGAGGGCCTCTAGCACAGATACGCAGTATTTT

v_call: TRBV20-1
j_call: TRBJ2-1
clone_size: few
d_call: TRBD2
cdr3_aa: CSAPLSGGANEQFF
cdr3_nt: TGCAGTGCTCCCCTAAGCGGGGGGGCTAATGAGCAGTTCTTC

v_call: TRBV20-1
j_call: TRBJ1-6
clone_size: once
d_call: TRBD1
cdr3_aa: CSARDSRQGTSYNSPLHF
cdr3_nt: TGCAGTGCTAGAGATTCCCGACAGGGGACCTCCTATAATTCACCCCTCCACTTT

v_call: TRBV12-3/TRBV12-4
j_call: TRBJ2-7
clone_size: .
d_call: .
cdr3_aa: CASSLNIPPYEQYF
cdr3_nt: TGTGCCAGCAGTTTAAATATCCCCCCCTACGAGCAGTACTTC

v_call: TRBV14
j_call: TRBJ1-5
clone_size: few
d_call: TRBD1
cdr3_aa: CASSQETGPTGLAQHF
cdr3_nt: TGTGCCAGCAGCCAAGAGACAGGGCCCACCGGTTTGGCCCAGCATTTT

v_call: TRBV4-1
j_call: TRBJ1-5
clone_size: .
d_call: TRBD1
cdr3_aa: CASSREGQPNQPQHF
cdr3_nt: TGCGCCAGCAGCCGAGAGGGACAGCCCAATCAGCCCCAGCATTTT

v_call: TRBV5-1
j_call: TRBJ2-1
clone_size: .
d_call: TRBD1
cdr3_aa: CASAGTEGSYNEQFF
cdr3_nt: TGCGCCAGCGCTGGGACAGAGGGCTCCTACAATGAGCAGTTCTTC

v_call: TRBV7-2
j_call: TRBJ2-2
clone_size: .
d_call: .
cdr3_aa: CASSLGVSLAGELFF
cdr3_nt: TGTGCCAGCAGCTTAGGTGTTAGCTTAGCCGGGGAGCTGTTTTTT

v_call: TRBV7-2
j_call: TRBJ2-3
clone_size: .
d_call: TRBD2
cdr3_aa: CASSTRLAGITDTQYF
cdr3_nt: TGTGCCAGCAGCACGCGACTAGCGGGGATCACAGATACGCAGTATTTT

v_call: TRBV6-6
j_call: TRBJ1-1
clone_size: few
d_call: .
cdr3_aa: CASSRIRNTEAFF
cdr3_nt: TGTGCCAGCAGTCGAATCAGGAACACTGAAGCTTTCTTT

v_call: TRBV18
j_call: TRBJ2-5
clone_size: .
d_call: .
cdr3_aa: CASSPKAGPSQETQYF
cdr3_nt: TGTGCCAGCTCACCAAAGGCGGGGCCCTCCCAAGAGACCCAGTACTTC

v_call: TRBV12-3/TRBV12-4
j_call: TRBJ1-2
clone_size: .
d_call: .
cdr3_aa: CASSSWTVGGYTF
cdr3_nt: TGTGCCAGCAGTTCCTGGACGGTCGGCGGCTACACCTTC

v_call: TRBV20-1
j_call: TRBJ2-7
clone_size: .
d_call: .
cdr3_aa: CSASMPGYEQYF
cdr3_nt: TGCAGTGCTAGCATGCCGGGCTACGAGCAGTACTTC

v_call: TRBV6-2/TRBV6-3
j_call: TRBJ2-7
clone_size: .
d_call: TRBD2
cdr3_aa: CASSEEPPTSGSYEQYF
cdr3_nt: TGTGCCAGCAGCGAAGAGCCGCCGACTAGCGGGTCCTACGAGCAGTACTTC

v_call: TRBV20-1
j_call: TRBJ2-5
clone_size: .
d_call: .
cdr3_aa: CSAVARETQYF
cdr3_nt: TGCAGTGCGGTGGCGCGGGAGACCCAGTACTTC

v_call: TRBV20-1
j_call: TRBJ2-1
clone_size: few
d_call: .
cdr3_aa: CSPNLRGTPSEEQFF
cdr3_nt: TGCAGTCCGAACCTTAGAGGAACCCCCTCGGAGGAGCAGTTCTTC

v_call: TRBV25-1
j_call: TRBJ2-5
clone_size: few
d_call: .
cdr3_aa: CASSESDGVGAQYF
cdr3_nt: TGTGCCAGCAGTGAATCTGATGGAGTAGGGGCCCAGTACTTC

v_call: TRBV29-1
j_call: TRBJ2-5
clone_size: few
d_call: .
cdr3_aa: CSVHVWGAQETQYF
cdr3_nt: TGCAGCGTGCACGTCTGGGGCGCCCAAGAGACCCAGTACTTC

v_call: TRBV6-1
j_call: TRBJ2-5
clone_size: .
d_call: TRBD2
cdr3_aa: CASSDRLAEETQYF
cdr3_nt: TGTGCCAGCAGTGACCGGCTAGCGGAAGAGACCCAGTACTTC

v_call: TRBV3-1
j_call: TRBJ1-5
clone_size: .
d_call: .
cdr3_aa: CASSPKGNQPQHF
cdr3_nt: TGTGCCAGCAGTCCCAAAGGCAATCAGCCCCAGCATTTT

v_call: TRBV20-1
j_call: TRBJ2-5
clone_size: few
d_call: TRBD2
cdr3_aa: CSAPASGGETQYF
cdr3_nt: TGCAGTGCCCCGGCTAGCGGGGGCGAGACCCAGTACTTC

v_call: TRBV12-3/TRBV12-4
j_call: TRBJ2-7
clone_size: .
d_call: TRBD2
cdr3_aa: CASSLALAGPYEQYF
cdr3_nt: TGTGCCAGCAGTTTAGCTCTAGCGGGCCCCTACGAGCAGTACTTC

v_call: TRBV6-6
j_call: TRBJ2-1
clone_size: .
d_call: .
cdr3_aa: CASSPGRGYNEQFF
cdr3_nt: TGTGCCAGCAGTCCCGGCAGGGGTTACAATGAGCAGTTCTTC

v_call: TRBV5-1
j_call: TRBJ2-3
clone_size: .
d_call: .
cdr3_aa: CASSYLVRSKMDTQYF
cdr3_nt: TGCGCCAGCAGCTATTTGGTGAGGAGTAAGATGGATACGCAGTATTTT

v_call: TRBV20-1
j_call: TRBJ2-1
clone_size: .
d_call: .
cdr3_aa: CSAKRGYNEQFF
cdr3_nt: TGCAGTGCTAAACGGGGGTACAATGAGCAGTTCTTC

v_call: TRBV6-5
j_call: TRBJ2-3
clone_size: .
d_call: .
cdr3_aa: CASSGEQGFTDTQYF
cdr3_nt: TGTGCCAGCAGCGGGGAGCAGGGGTTCACAGATACGCAGTATTTT

v_call: TRBV9
j_call: TRBJ2-1
clone_size: .
d_call: TRBD2
cdr3_aa: CASSVAGSGGPSYNEQFF
cdr3_nt: TGTGCCAGCAGCGTAGCGGGTAGCGGGGGGCCCTCCTACAATGAGCAGTTCTTC

v_call: TRBV20-1
j_call: TRBJ2-3
clone_size: .
d_call: TRBD2
cdr3_aa: CSAQGLALDTQYF
cdr3_nt: TGCAGTGCTCAAGGACTAGCGCTCGATACGCAGTATTTT

v_call: TRBV29-1
j_call: TRBJ1-2
clone_size: .
d_call: .
cdr3_aa: CSVPRWGRGYTF
cdr3_nt: TGCAGCGTTCCTAGGTGGGGCCGCGGCTACACCTTC

v_call: TRBV2
j_call: TRBJ1-2
clone_size: .
d_call: .
cdr3_aa: CASSELGANYGYTF
cdr3_nt: TGTGCCAGCAGTGAGCTGGGGGCGAACTATGGCTACACCTTC

v_call: TRBV5-1
j_call: TRBJ2-1
clone_size: .
d_call: .
cdr3_aa: CASSLSTSSYNEQFF
cdr3_nt: TGCGCCAGCAGCTTAAGTACGAGCTCCTACAATGAGCAGTTCTTC

v_call: TRBV6-1
j_call: TRBJ2-1
clone_size: .
d_call: TRBD1
cdr3_aa: CATDRGLLNEQFF
cdr3_nt: TGTGCCACCGACAGGGGGCTGTTAAATGAGCAGTTCTTC

v_call: TRBV6-2/TRBV6-3
j_call: TRBJ1-4
clone_size: .
d_call: .
cdr3_aa: CASSYPGRAEKLFF
cdr3_nt: TGTGCCAGCAGTTACCCGGGGCGTGCGGAAAAACTGTTTTTT

v_call: TRBV3-1
j_call: TRBJ2-5
clone_size: .
d_call: .
cdr3_aa: CASSQRGSETQYF
cdr3_nt: TGTGCCAGCAGCCAAAGGGGGAGCGAGACCCAGTACTTC

v_call: TRBV29-1
j_call: TRBJ2-2
clone_size: .
d_call: TRBD1
cdr3_aa: CSVAEGAVTGELFF
cdr3_nt: TGCAGCGTTGCAGAGGGGGCAGTAACCGGGGAGCTGTTTTTT

v_call: TRBV7-9
j_call: TRBJ1-2
clone_size: .
d_call: TRBD1
cdr3_aa: CASSLAGQGMYGYTF
cdr3_nt: TGTGCCAGCAGCTTAGCGGGACAGGGAATGTATGGCTACACCTTC

v_call: TRBV5-1
j_call: TRBJ1-2
clone_size: .
d_call: TRBD1
cdr3_aa: CASRRTGMVGYTF
cdr3_nt: TGCGCCAGCAGAAGGACAGGGATGGTTGGCTACACCTTC

v_call: TRBV5-1
j_call: TRBJ2-5
clone_size: .
d_call: .
cdr3_aa: CASSLVAEQGQETQYF
cdr3_nt: TGCGCCAGCAGCTTGGTGGCAGAACAGGGCCAAGAGACCCAGTACTTC

v_call: TRBV15
j_call: TRBJ2-7
clone_size: few
d_call: TRBD1
cdr3_aa: CATSRDRDRSYEQYF
cdr3_nt: TGTGCCACCAGCAGAGATCGGGACAGATCCTACGAGCAGTACTTC

v_call: TRBV3-1
j_call: TRBJ2-7
clone_size: .
d_call: .
cdr3_aa: CASSPGRSYNEQYF
cdr3_nt: TGTGCCAGCAGCCCGGGACGTAGCTACAATGAGCAGTACTTC